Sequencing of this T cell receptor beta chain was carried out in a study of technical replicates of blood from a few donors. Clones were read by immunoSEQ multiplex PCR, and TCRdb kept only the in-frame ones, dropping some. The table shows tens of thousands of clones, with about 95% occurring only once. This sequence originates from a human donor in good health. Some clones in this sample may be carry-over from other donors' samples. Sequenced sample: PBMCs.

CDR3 coding DNA: TGTGCCAGCAGTTACCGCGGGAACACCGGGGAGCTGTTTTTT. It codes for CASSYRGNTGELFF. The rearrangement joins TRBV6-5 to TRBJ2-2; D call uncertain. V lost 2 bases and J 1 base, leaving 5 bases between the germline ends. Germline values: CDR1 MNHEY, CDR2 SVGAGI. This CDR3 has 14 residues.